This T cell receptor beta chain was found in a study of blood T cells in healthy people across ages. Many counts were recorded for this clonotype. Its antigen is currently unknown. CDR1 and CDR2 (germline): SQVTM, ANQGSEA. The V gene lost 7 bases and the J gene lost 1 base, with 12 bases spanning the gap. The CDR3 contains 13 residues. Findings of the study overall: Roughly linear age-related decline in beta diversity appeared, significant by age approximately 43.

Healthy Caucasian individuals from Russia aged about 6 to 95 were enrolled as donors. With a J-beta primer mix and a sample-barcoded 5' primer, a second PCR ran 7 to 11 cycles. TCRdb fed the 5' RACE reads into MiXCR, producing one record per CDR3 protein. The table includes more than 900,000 distinct CDR3 sequences, almost 25% detected once. The sample was also linked to a second study, of T cells of mothers and their children. In that study: Mother-child pairs who were related displayed a slightly higher overlap than unrelated pairs, a difference that was non-significant.

The origin of this receptor is a girl aged 2-10 years in good health. J is TRBJ2-3 and V is TRBV29-1, with TRBD1 as a possible D gene (6 bases). Sequencing used blood. The CDR3 DNA follows: TGCAGCGCAGGGGTCGGAGGCACAGATACGCAGTATTTT. This translates into CSAGVGGTDTQYF.